This TCR beta chain emerged from a study of blood T cell repertoires in COVID-19. Study-level information: Nucleic acid was either cDNA or gDNA, and it came from T cells, B-cell-depleted T cells, or PBMCs.

Using immunoSEQ multiplex PCR, the repertoire was profiled, and TCRdb retains in-frame clones only, with some absent. The sample yields a few hundred thousand clones, approximately 84% seen once. Trimming removed 6 bases at V and 4 bases at J, with 13 bases between. Germline CDR1 is GTSNPN and CDR2 is SVGIG (reference sequence). CDR3 length: 13 amino acids. Individuals aged 18 to 89 years were recruited from roughly 22 US areas. Participants' reported clinical history set cohort assignment. Sequenced: PBMCs or T cells enriched from blood (not recorded which). This chain joins TRBV30 and TRBJ1-3, with D possibly being TRBD1 (5 bases). The source is a man aged 40-55 years who had recovered from COVID-19. The CDR3 DNA is TGTGCCTGCGGGGGGGATGCCGGAAACACCATATATTTT. This codes for CACGGDAGNTIYF.